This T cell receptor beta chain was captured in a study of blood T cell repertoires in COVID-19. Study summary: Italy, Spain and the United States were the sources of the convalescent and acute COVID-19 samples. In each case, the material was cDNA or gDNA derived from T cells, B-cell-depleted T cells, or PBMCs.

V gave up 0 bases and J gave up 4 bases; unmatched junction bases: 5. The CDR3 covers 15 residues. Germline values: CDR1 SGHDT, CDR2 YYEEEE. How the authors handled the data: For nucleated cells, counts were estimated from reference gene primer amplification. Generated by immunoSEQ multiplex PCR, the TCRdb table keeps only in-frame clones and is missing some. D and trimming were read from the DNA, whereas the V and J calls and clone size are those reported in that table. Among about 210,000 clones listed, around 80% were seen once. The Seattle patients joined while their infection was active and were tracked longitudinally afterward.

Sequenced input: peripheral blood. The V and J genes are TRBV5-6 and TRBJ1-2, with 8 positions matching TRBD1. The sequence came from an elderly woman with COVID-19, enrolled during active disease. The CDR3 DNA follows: TGTGCCAGCAGCTTGGGGGACAGGTCCCCCTATGGCTACACCTTC. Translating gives CASSLGDRSPYGYTF.